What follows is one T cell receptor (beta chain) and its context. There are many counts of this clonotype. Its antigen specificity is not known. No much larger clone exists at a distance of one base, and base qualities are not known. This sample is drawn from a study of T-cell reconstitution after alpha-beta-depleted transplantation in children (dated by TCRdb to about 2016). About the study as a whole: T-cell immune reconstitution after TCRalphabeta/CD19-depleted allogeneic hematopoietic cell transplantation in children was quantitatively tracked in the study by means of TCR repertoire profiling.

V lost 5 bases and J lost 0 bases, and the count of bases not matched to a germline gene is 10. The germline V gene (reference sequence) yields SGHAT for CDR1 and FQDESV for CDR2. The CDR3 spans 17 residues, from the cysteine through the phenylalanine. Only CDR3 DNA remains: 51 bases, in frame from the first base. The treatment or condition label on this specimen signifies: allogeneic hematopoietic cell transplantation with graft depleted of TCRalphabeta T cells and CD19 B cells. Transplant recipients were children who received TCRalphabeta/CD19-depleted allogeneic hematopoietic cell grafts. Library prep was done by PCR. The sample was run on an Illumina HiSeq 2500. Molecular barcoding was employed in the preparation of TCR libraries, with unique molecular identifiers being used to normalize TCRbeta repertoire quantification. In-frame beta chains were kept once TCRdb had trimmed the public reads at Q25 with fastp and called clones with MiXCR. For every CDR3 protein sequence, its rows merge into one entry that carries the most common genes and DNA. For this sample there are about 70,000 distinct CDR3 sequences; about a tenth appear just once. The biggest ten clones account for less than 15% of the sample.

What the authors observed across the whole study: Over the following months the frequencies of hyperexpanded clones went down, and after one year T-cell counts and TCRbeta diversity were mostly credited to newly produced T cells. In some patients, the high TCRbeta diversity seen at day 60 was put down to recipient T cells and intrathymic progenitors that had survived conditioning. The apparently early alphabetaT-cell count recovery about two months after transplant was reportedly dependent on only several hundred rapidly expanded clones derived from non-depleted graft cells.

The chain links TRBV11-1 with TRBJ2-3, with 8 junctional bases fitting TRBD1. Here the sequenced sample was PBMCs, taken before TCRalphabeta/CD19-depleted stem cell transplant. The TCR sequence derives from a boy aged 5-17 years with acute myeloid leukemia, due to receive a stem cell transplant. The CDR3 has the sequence CASSNQAGQGSTDTQYF. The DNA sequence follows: TGTGCCAGCAGCAACCAGGCTGGACAGGGCAGCACAGATACGCAGTATTTT.